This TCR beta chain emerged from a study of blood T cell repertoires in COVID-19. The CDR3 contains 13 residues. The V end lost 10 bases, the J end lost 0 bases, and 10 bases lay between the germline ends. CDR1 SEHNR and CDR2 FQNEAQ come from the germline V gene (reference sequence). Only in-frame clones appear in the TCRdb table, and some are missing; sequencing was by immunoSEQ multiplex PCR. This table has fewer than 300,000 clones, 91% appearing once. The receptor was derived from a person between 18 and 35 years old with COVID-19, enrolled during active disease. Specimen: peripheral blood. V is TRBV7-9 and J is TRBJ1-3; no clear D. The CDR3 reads CATPWSSGNTIYF. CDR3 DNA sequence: TGTGCCACCCCGTGGAGCTCTGGAAACACCATATATTTT. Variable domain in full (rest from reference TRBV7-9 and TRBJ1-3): DTGVSQNPRHKITKRGQNVTFRCDPISEHNRLYWYRQTLGQGPEFLTYFQNEAQLEKSRLLSDRFSAERPKGSFSTLEIQRTEQGDSAMYLCATPWSSGNTIYFGEGSWLTVV.